This T cell receptor (beta chain) was obtained from a study of T cells in localized non-small cell lung cancer. Study outcomes and limitations: Because only a single region of the tumor was sequenced, heterogeneity remains possible. Clonality of T cells reached its maximum in uninvolved adjacent lung, surpassing tumor. Density of T cells in blood, when higher, went with longer overall survival.

The sample holds a few counts of this clone. Its target is not known. In each case, adjacent lung free of atypia was taken at least 2 cm from the tumor margin. V gave up 5 bases and J gave up 14 bases; unmatched junction bases: 11. The CDR3 extends over 14 amino acids. Measured with immunoSEQ multiplex PCR; TCRdb has only the in-frame clones, and not every one. The repertoire has 2,500 to 3,500 clones, less than 30% of them found once; the top ten carry around 8.3%. Sequences were derived from normal lung tissue next to the tumor, sampled before any cancer treatment. The sequence was obtained from a woman aged 35 to 70 with stage I lung adenocarcinoma. The J gene is TRBJ2-1, the V gene TRBV6-7, with TRBD1 identical over 11 bases. TRBV6-7 is filed as an ORF, its function uncertain. CDR3 in amino acids: CASSDTGTGGREFF. CDR3 DNA sequence: TGTGCCAGCAGTGATACCGGGACAGGGGGGAGAGAGTTCTTC.